A selection of T cell receptor beta chains follows, all from one sample in a study of blood T cell repertoires in COVID-19. Data came from immunoSEQ multiplex PCR; TCRdb stores just in-frame clones and leaves some out. The sample carries roughly 180,000 clones, about 85% recorded once. Sequenced material: PBMCs or T cells enriched from blood (not recorded which). The receptor set was obtained from a woman in her thirties who had recovered from COVID-19. Each CDR3 is given with its conserved first and last residue. Fields, in order: CDR3 length, V gene, J gene, clone size, D gene, CDR3 DNA, CDR3 protein. D genes are given only for firm matches. Part of the rows lack a size; the others show once, few, many or a class for expanded clones.

13	TRBV6-2/TRBV6-3	TRBJ2-5	.	.	TGTGCCAGCAGCGACAGGCTGGAAGAGACCCAGTACTTC	CASSDRLEETQYF
14	TRBV6-2/TRBV6-3	TRBJ2-7	.	.	TGTGCCAGCAGTCATACGGGACAAGGCTACGAGCAGTACTTC	CASSHTGQGYEQYF
15	TRBV3-1/TRBV3-2	TRBJ2-1	.	.	TGTGCCAGCAGCCAAGCTGTAGCGCCGTACAATGAGCAGTTCTTC	CASSQAVAPYNEQFF
15	TRBV27	TRBJ2-7	.	TRBD2	TGTGCCAGCAGTCCGTTAGCGGGAGGGGCCTACGAGCAGTACTTC	CASSPLAGGAYEQYF
15	TRBV11-1	TRBJ2-7	.	.	TGTGCCAGCAGCTTATTTCCTACTAGAGCCTACGAGCAGTACTTC	CASSLFPTRAYEQYF
15	TRBV10-3	TRBJ2-5	once	TRBD2	TGTGCCATCAGTGAGCGGACTAGCGGGGTAGAGACCCAGTACTTC	CAISERTSGVETQYF
12	TRBV19	TRBJ2-1	.	.	TGTGCCAGTAGTATGGACTCCCACCGGCAGTTCTTC	CASSMDSHRQFF
16	TRBV24-1	TRBJ2-3	.	.	TGTGCCACCAGTGACTGGGCAGCCCGTGGCACAGATACGCAGTATTTT	CATSDWAARGTDTQYF
15	TRBV5-1	TRBJ1-1	.	TRBD1	TGCGCCAGCAGCCCGGAGACAGGGGAGAACACTGAAGCTTTCTTT	CASSPETGENTEAFF
14	TRBV4-3	TRBJ1-2	.	.	TGCGCCAGCAGCCAAGTAAACAGGAGGGGCGGCTACACCTTC	CASSQVNRRGGYTF
20	TRBV5-1	TRBJ2-3	.	TRBD2	TGCGCCAGCAGCTTCCAAGGGACTAGCGGGGACTTCGGTGGCACAGATACGCAGTATTTT	CASSFQGTSGDFGGTDTQYF
15	TRBV7-3	TRBJ2-7	.	.	TGTGCCAGCAGCTTATCAGGGGACCTCGGCTACGAGCAGTACTTC	CASSLSGDLGYEQYF
14	TRBV30	TRBJ2-2	.	.	TGTGCCTGGAGTAGGAGGAGGGACACCGGGGAGCTGTTTTTT	CAWSRRRDTGELFF
15	TRBV19	TRBJ1-1	.	.	TGTGCCAGTTTTAAGGGGACACCCTTAAACACTGAAGCTTTCTTT	CASFKGTPLNTEAFF
11	TRBV5-5	TRBJ1-2	.	.	TGTGCCAGCAGCTTGCAGGGGGGCTACACCTTC	CASSLQGGYTF
13	TRBV11-2	TRBJ1-1	.	.	TGTGCCAGCAGATTTCAGGGTAACACTGAAGCTTTCTTT	CASRFQGNTEAFF
17	TRBV5-8	TRBJ1-5	.	.	TGTGCCAGCACCCCGGGGGGGGCAGAAGCTAGCAATCAGCCCCAGCATTTT	CASTPGGAEASNQPQHF
15	TRBV9	TRBJ1-3	.	.	TGTGCCAGCAGCCCCCGGAGGGGCTCTGGAAACACCATATATTTT	CASSPRRGSGNTIYF
14	TRBV11-3	TRBJ2-7	.	TRBD1	TGTGCCAGCAGCTCGGGGACAGCTTCCTACGAGCAGTACTTC	CASSSGTASYEQYF
14	TRBV4-2	TRBJ1-1	.	TRBD1	TGTGCCAGCAGCCCGGACAGGGCCTACACTGAAGCTTTCTTT	CASSPDRAYTEAFF
15	TRBV25-1	TRBJ1-4	.	.	TGTGCCAGCAAACGGGGGAACTGGGGGGATGAAAAACTGTTTTTT	CASKRGNWGDEKLFF
15	TRBV5-1	TRBJ2-7	.	TRBD2	TGCGCCAGCAGCACGGGACTAGCGGGAGTAAACGAGCAGTACTTC	CASSTGLAGVNEQYF
16	TRBV27	TRBJ1-2	.	TRBD1	TGTGCCAGCAGTCCGGGGACAGGGATTCGTCCCTATGGCTACACCTTC	CASSPGTGIRPYGYTF